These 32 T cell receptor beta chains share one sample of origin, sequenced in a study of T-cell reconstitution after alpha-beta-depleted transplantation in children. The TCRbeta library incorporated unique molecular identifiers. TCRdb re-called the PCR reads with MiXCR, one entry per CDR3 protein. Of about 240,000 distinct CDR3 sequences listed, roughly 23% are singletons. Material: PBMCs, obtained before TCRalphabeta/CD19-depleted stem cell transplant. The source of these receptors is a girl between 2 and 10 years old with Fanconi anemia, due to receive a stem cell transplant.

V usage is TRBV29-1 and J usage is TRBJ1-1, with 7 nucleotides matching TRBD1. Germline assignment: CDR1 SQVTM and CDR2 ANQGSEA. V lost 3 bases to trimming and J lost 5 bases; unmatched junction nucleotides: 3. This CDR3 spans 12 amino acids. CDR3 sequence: CSVEKQGTEAFF. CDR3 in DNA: TGCAGCGTTGAGAAACAGGGGACTGAAGCTTTCTTT.

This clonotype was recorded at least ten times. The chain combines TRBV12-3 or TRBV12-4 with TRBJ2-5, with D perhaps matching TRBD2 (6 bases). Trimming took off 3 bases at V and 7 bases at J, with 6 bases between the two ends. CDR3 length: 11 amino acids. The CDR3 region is CASSLEGTQYF. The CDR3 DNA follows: TGTGCCAGCAGTTTGGAGGGGACCCAGTACTTC.

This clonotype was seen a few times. The CDR3 loop is CAISVREGSYTEAFF. The CDR3 coding sequence is TGTGCCATCAGTGTCAGGGAGGGCTCCTACACTGAAGCTTTCTTT. The V gene is TRBV10-3, the J gene TRBJ1-1; a weak D match, TRBD1 (5 bases). From germline, CDR1 is ENHRY and CDR2 SYGVKD. The V gene lost 4 bases and the J gene lost 3 bases, with 15 bases spanning the gap. The CDR3 contains 15 residues.

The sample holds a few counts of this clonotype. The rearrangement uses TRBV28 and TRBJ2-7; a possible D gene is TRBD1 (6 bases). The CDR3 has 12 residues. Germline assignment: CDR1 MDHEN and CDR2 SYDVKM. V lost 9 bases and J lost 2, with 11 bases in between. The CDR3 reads CASHRVPYEQYF. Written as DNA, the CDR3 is TGTGCCAGTCACAGGGTCCCCTACGAGCAGTACTTC.

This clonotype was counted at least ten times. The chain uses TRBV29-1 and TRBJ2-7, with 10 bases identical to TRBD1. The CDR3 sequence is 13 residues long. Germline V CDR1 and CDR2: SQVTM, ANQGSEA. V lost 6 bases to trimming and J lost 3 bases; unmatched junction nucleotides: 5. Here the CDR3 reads CSVSGTGDYEQYF. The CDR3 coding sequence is TGCAGCGTGAGTGGGACAGGGGACTACGAGCAGTACTTC.

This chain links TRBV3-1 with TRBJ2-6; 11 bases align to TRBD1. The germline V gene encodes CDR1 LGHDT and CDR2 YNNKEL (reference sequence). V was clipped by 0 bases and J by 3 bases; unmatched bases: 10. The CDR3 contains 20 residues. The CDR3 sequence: CASSQEVIRTGGVGANVLTF. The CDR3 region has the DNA TGTGCCAGCAGCCAAGAAGTGATAAGGACAGGGGGCGTTGGGGCCAACGTCCTGACTTTC.

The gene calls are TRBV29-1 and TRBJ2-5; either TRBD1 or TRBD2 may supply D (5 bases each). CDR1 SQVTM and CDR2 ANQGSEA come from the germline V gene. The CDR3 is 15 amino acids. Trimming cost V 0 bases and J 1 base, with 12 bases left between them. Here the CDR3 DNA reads TGCAGCGTTGAAGAGGACGAGGGGAGCCAAGAGACCCAGTACTTC. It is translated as CSVEEDEGSQETQYF.

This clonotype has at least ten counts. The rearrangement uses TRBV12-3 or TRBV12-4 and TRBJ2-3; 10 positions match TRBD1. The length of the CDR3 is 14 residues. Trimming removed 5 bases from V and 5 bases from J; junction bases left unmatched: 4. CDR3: CASSPGQGLDTQYF. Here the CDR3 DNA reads TGTGCCAGCAGTCCGGGACAGGGGCTAGATACGCAGTATTTT.

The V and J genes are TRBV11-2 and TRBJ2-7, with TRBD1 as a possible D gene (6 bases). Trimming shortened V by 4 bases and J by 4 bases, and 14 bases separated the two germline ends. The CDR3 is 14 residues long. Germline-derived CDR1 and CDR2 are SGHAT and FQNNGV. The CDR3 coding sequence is TGTGCCAGCAGCTCGTCCGGGACATTGTACGAGCAGTACTTC. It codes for CASSSSGTLYEQYF.

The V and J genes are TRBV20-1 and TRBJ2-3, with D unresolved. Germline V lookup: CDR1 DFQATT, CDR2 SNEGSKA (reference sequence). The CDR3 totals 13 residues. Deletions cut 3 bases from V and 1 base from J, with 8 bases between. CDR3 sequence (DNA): TGCAGTGCTAGGGTCCAGGGCACAGATACGCAGTATTTT. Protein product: CSARVQGTDTQYF.

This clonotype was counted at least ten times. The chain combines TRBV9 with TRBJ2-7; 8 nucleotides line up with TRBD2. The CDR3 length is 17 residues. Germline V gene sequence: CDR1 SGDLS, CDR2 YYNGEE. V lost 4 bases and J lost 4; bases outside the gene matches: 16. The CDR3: CASSSTSGISGGYEQYF. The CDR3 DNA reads TGTGCCAGCAGCTCCACGTCGGGAATCAGCGGGGGTTACGAGCAGTACTTC.

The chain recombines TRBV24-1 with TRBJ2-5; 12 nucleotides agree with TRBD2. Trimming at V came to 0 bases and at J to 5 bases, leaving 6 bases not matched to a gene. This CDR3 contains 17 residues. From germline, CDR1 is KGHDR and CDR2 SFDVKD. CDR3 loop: CATSDLATSGGWETQYF. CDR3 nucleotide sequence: TGTGCCACCAGTGATTTGGCGACTAGCGGGGGTTGGGAGACCCAGTACTTC.

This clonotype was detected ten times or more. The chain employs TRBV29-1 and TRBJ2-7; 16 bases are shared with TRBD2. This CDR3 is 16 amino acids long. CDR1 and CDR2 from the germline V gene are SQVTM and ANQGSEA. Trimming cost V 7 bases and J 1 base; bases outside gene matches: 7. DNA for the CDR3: TGCAGCGCCGCCGGGACTAGCGGGAGGGCGTCCTACGAGCAGTACTTC. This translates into CSAAGTSGRASYEQYF.

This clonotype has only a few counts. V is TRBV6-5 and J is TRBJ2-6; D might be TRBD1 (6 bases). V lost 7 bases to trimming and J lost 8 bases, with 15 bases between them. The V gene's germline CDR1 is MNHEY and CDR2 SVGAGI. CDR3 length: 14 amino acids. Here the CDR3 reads CASITGLETNVLTF. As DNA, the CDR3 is TGTGCCAGCATTACAGGGCTCGAGACCAACGTCCTGACTTTC.

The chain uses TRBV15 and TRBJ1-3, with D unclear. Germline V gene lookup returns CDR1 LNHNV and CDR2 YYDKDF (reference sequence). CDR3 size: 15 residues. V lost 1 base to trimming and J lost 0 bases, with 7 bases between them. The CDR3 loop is CATSRGAGSGNTIYF. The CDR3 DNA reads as TGTGCCACCAGCAGAGGAGCAGGCTCTGGAAACACCATATATTTT.

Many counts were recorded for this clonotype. For the CDR3, the DNA is TGCAGTGCTAGGTCAGGCTATTACTACGAGCAGTACTTC. Amino acids: CSARSGYYYEQYF. The genes are TRBV20-1 and TRBJ2-7; D ambiguous. With 3 bases removed from V and 3 bases from J, the gap between germline ends came to 12 bases. The CDR3 totals 13 residues. Germline loops: CDR1 DFQATT, CDR2 SNEGSKA (reference sequence).

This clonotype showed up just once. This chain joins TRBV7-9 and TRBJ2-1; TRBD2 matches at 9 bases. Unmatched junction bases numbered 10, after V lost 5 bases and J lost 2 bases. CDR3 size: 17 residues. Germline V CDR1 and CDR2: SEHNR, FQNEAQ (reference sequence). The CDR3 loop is CASSLRLAVSTYNEQFF. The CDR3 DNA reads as TGTGCCAGCAGCCTCAGACTAGCGGTTTCAACCTACAATGAGCAGTTCTTC.

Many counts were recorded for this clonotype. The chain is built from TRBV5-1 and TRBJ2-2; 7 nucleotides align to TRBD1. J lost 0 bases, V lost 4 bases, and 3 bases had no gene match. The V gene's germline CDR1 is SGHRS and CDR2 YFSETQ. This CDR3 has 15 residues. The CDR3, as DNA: TGCGCCAGCAGCCCAGACAGGGCGAACACCGGGGAGCTGTTTTTT. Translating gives CASSPDRANTGELFF.

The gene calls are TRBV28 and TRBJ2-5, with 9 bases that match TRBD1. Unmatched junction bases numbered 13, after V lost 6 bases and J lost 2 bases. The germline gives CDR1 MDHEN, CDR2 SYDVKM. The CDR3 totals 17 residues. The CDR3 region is CASRPWTGVNRQETQYF. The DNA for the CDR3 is TGTGCCAGCAGGCCGTGGACAGGGGTGAATCGACAAGAGACCCAGTACTTC.

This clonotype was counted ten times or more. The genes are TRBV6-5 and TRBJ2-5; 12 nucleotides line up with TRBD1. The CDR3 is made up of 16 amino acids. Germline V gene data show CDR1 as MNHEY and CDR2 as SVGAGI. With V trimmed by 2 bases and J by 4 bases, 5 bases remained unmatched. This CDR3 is CASSYAGQGARETQYF. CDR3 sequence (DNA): TGTGCCAGCAGTTACGCGGGACAGGGGGCGAGAGAGACCCAGTACTTC.

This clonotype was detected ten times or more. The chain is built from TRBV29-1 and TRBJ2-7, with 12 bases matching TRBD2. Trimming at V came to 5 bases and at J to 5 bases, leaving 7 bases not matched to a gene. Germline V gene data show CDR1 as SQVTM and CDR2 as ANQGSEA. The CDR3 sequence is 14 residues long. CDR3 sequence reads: CSVRRLAGVHEQYF. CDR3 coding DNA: TGCAGCGTTCGACGACTAGCGGGAGTCCACGAGCAGTACTTC.

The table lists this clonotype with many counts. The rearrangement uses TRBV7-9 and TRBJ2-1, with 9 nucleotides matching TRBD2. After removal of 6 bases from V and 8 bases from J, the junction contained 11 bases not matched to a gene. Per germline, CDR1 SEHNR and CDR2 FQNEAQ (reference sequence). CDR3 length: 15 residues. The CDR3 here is CASRAVRLAVDEQFF. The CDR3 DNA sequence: TGTGCCAGCAGAGCAGTAAGACTAGCGGTAGATGAGCAGTTCTTC.

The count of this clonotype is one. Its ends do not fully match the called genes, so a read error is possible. The CDR3 is CASSEGRSPGHLHF. The CDR3, as DNA: TGTGCCAGCAGTGAAGGCCGCTCCCCGGGACACCTGCACTTC. The rearrangement uses TRBV6-1 and TRBJ2-7, with D perhaps TRBD1 (6 bases). The CDR3 length is 14 residues. The germline gives CDR1 MNHNS, CDR2 SASEGT.

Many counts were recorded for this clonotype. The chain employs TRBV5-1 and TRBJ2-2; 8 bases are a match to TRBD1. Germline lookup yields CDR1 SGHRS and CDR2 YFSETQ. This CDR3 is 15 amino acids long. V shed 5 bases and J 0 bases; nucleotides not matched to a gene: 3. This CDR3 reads CASSWTGTNTGELFF. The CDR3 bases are TGCGCCAGCAGTTGGACAGGGACGAACACCGGGGAGCTGTTTTTT.

CDR3 amino acids: CASSLATSTRRLAKNIQYF. CDR3 DNA: TGTGCCAGCAGCTTGGCCACGTCTACGCGGAGATTAGCCAAAAACATTCAGTACTTC. The chain carries TRBV5-4 and TRBJ2-4; the D is unclear. The V end was cut by 0 bases, the J end by 0 bases, with 19 bases between. Germline-derived CDR1 and CDR2 are SGHNT and YYREEE (reference sequence). The CDR3 runs 19 residues.

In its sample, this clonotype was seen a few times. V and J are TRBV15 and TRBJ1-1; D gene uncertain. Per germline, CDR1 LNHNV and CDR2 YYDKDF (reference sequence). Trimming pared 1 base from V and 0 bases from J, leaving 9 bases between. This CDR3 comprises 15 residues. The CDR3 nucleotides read TGTGCCACCAGCAGAGGTAAGAGGATGAACACTGAAGCTTTCTTT. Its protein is CATSRGKRMNTEAFF. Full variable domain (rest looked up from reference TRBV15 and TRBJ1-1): DAMVIQNPRYQVTQFGKPVTLSCSQTLNHNVMYWYQQKSSQAPKLLFHYYDKDFNNEADTPDNFQSRRPNTSFCFLDIRSPGLGDTAMYLCATSRGKRMNTEAFFGQGTRLTVV.

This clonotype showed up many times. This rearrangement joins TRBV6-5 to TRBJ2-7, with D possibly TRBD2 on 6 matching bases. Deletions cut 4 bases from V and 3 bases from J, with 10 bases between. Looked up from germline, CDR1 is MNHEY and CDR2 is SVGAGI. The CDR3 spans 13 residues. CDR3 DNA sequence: TGTGCCAGCAGTTCCGGGACTTACTACGAGCAGTACTTC. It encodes CASSSGTYYEQYF.

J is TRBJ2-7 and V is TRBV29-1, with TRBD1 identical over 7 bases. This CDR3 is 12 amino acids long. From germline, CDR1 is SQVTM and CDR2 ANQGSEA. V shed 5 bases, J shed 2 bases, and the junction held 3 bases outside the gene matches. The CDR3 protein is CSVIQGAYEQYF. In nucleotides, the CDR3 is TGCAGCGTTATCCAGGGGGCCTACGAGCAGTACTTC.

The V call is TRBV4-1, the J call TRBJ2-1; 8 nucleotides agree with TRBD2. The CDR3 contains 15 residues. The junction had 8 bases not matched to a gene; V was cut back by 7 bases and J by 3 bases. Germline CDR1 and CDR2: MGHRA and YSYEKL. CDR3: CASNIRAGVYNEQFF. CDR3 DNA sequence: TGCGCCAGCAATATAAGAGCGGGAGTCTACAATGAGCAGTTCTTC.

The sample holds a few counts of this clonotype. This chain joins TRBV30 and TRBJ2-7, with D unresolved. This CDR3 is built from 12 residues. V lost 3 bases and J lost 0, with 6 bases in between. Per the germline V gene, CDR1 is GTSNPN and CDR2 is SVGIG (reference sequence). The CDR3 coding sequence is TGTGCCTGGAGCCTACCCTCCTACGAGCAGTACTTC. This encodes CAWSLPSYEQYF.

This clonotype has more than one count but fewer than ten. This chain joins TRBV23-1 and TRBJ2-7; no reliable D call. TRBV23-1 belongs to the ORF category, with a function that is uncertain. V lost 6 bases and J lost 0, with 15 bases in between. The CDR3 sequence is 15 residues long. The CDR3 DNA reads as TGCGCCAGCAGATTAAGGGCTCTAAGCTCCTACGAGCAGTACTTC. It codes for CASRLRALSSYEQYF.

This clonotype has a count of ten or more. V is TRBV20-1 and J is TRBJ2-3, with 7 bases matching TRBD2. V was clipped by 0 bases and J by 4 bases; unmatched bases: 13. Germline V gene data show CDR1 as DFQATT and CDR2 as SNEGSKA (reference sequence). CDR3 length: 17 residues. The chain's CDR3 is CSARDPGAGSPPDTQYF. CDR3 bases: TGCAGTGCTAGAGATCCAGGAGCGGGATCTCCCCCAGATACGCAGTATTTT.